These T cell receptor beta chains were read from a single sample in a study of blood T cell repertoires in COVID-19. Measured with immunoSEQ multiplex PCR; TCRdb has only the in-frame clones, and not every one. The sample consists of roughly 90,000 clones, over 80% of them appearing once. The sequencing input was peripheral blood. These receptors were obtained from a human donor in a cohort sampled during active COVID-19. Each CDR3 is given with its conserved first and last residue. The order of the fields is D gene, clone size, J gene, V gene, CDR3 protein, CDR3 DNA. D genes are given only for firm matches. Some rows mark clone size as missing; the rest say once, few, many or name a class of expanded clone.

>TRBD2|-|TRBJ2-5|TRBV24-1
CATSDDTSGSQTQYF
TGTGCCACCAGTGATGATACTAGCGGGAGCCAGACCCAGTACTTC
>TRBD2|-|TRBJ2-7|TRBV7-8
CASSSPSGYTYEQYF
TGTGCCAGCAGCTCCCCTAGCGGCTATACCTACGAGCAGTACTTC
>-|-|TRBJ2-1|TRBV7-8
CASSSRTTYNEQFF
TGTGCCAGCAGCTCGCGGACTACCTACAATGAGCAGTTCTTC
>TRBD2|-|TRBJ2-2|TRBV6-5
CASSPGTSVTGELFF
TGTGCCAGCAGTCCCGGGACTAGCGTGACCGGGGAGCTGTTTTTT
>-|-|TRBJ2-7|TRBV6-5
CASRPGIRASYEQYF
TGTGCCAGCAGACCAGGGATTAGGGCGAGCTACGAGCAGTACTTC
>-|-|TRBJ2-3|TRBV5-1
CASSPGLATDTQYF
TGCGCCAGCAGCCCAGGACTGGCCACAGATACGCAGTATTTT
>TRBD2|-|TRBJ2-1|TRBV10-1
CASSESRLAAEQFF
TGCGCCAGCAGTGAGTCTCGACTAGCTGCTGAGCAGTTCTTC
>-|-|TRBJ1-5|TRBV28
CASTPSTGYGPQHF
TGTGCCAGCACCCCGTCGACAGGTTATGGGCCCCAGCATTTT
>TRBD1|-|TRBJ1-4|TRBV7-9
CASSRSGGPNEKLFF
TGTGCCAGCAGCAGGTCAGGGGGACCTAATGAAAAACTGTTTTTT
>-|-|TRBJ1-1|TRBV4-2
CASSQAGFMNTEAFF
TGTGCCAGCAGCCAGGCAGGGTTTATGAACACTGAAGCTTTCTTT
>-|-|TRBJ1-2|TRBV11-2
CASSLGSINYGYTF
TGTGCCAGCAGCTTAGGTTCCATCAACTATGGCTACACCTTC
>-|-|TRBJ1-5|TRBV19
CASRKQGGNQPQHF
TGTGCCAGTAGGAAACAGGGTGGCAATCAGCCCCAGCATTTT
>-|-|TRBJ2-1|TRBV7-3
CASSLTASEVNEQFF
TGTGCCAGCAGCTTAACAGCCTCCGAAGTAAATGAGCAGTTCTTC
>-|-|TRBJ1-5|TRBV19
CASTGGASNQPQHF
TGTGCCAGTACTGGTGGGGCCTCCAATCAGCCCCAGCATTTT
>-|-|TRBJ2-1|TRBV10-3
CAISGPTQGSSYNEQFF
TGTGCCATCAGTGGGCCTACCCAGGGCAGCTCCTACAATGAGCAGTTCTTC
>TRBD2|-|TRBJ2-7|TRBV18
CASSWGTSGIGEQYF
TGTGCCAGCTCATGGGGGACTAGCGGGATAGGGGAGCAGTACTTC
>TRBD1|-|TRBJ1-2|TRBV30
CAWSRDRGGYGYTF
TGTGCCTGGAGCCGAGACAGGGGGGGCTATGGCTACACCTTC
>-|few|TRBJ2-3|TRBV18
CASSQGATDTQYF
TGTGCCAGCTCGCAAGGAGCCACAGATACGCAGTATTTT
>-|-|TRBJ1-3|TRBV18
CASSSTGSENTIYF
TGTGCCAGCTCATCAACAGGGTCGGAAAACACCATATATTTT
>-|once|TRBJ2-3|TRBV11-2
CASSFPAGGDTQYF
TGTGCCAGCAGCTTTCCGGCGGGCGGAGATACGCAGTATTTT
>TRBD2|-|TRBJ2-3|TRBV3-1/TRBV3-2
CASSQDGTSGPDTQYF
TGTGCCAGCAGCCAAGATGGGACTAGCGGTCCAGATACGCAGTATTTT
>TRBD1|once|TRBJ1-2|TRBV28
CATKLMGQNYGYTF
TGTGCCACCAAGCTGATGGGACAGAACTATGGCTACACCTTC
>TRBD1|-|TRBJ2-7|TRBV11-3
CASSLTQGVAYEQYF
TGTGCCAGCAGCTTAACGCAGGGGGTAGCCTACGAGCAGTACTTC
>TRBD2|-|TRBJ2-7|TRBV28
CASRGTSGSYEQYF
TGTGCCAGCAGGGGGACTAGCGGCTCCTACGAGCAGTACTTC
>-|-|TRBJ2-7|TRBV5-5
CASSLGTGRVGAYEQYF
TGTGCCAGCAGCTTGGGCACAGGGAGGGTGGGGGCCTACGAGCAGTACTTC
>TRBD2|-|TRBJ2-7|TRBV9
CASSVDGLAVYEQYF
TGTGCCAGCAGCGTAGATGGGCTAGCGGTCTACGAGCAGTACTTC
>TRBD1|-|TRBJ1-3|TRBV18
CASSRDRNSGNTIYF
TGTGCCAGCTCGCGGGACAGGAACTCTGGAAACACCATATATTTT
>TRBD1|-|TRBJ1-2|TRBV5-1
CASSPSPGQGYGYTF
TGCGCCAGCAGCCCATCTCCGGGACAGGGCTATGGCTACACCTTC
>-|-|TRBJ1-1|TRBV30
CAWSSRVQAFF
TGTGCCTGGAGTTCTCGGGTCCAAGCTTTCTTT
>-|-|TRBJ2-3|TRBV19
CASRPGQFSTDTQYF
TGTGCCAGTAGACCCGGACAGTTTAGCACAGATACGCAGTATTTT
>-|once|TRBJ2-4|TRBV10-3
CAISGDKSVGENIQYF
TGTGCCATCAGTGGGGACAAGTCGGTCGGGGAAAACATTCAGTACTTC
>-|-|TRBJ2-1|TRBV20-1
CSARAEGQFF
TGCAGTGCTAGAGCTGAGGGGCAGTTCTTC
>TRBD2|-|TRBJ2-7|TRBV2
CASSDMWAGASSYEQYF
TGTGCCAGCAGTGACATGTGGGCGGGAGCGAGCTCCTACGAGCAGTACTTC
>TRBD2|-|TRBJ2-3|TRBV2
CASSEGLAGLDTQYF
TGTGCCAGCAGTGAAGGTCTAGCGGGATTAGATACGCAGTATTTT
>-|-|TRBJ2-2|TRBV11-3
CASSHRSAGELFF
TGTGCCAGCAGCCACCGTAGCGCCGGGGAGCTGTTTTTT
>TRBD1|-|TRBJ2-7|TRBV18
CASSTYRTGGYEQYF
TGTGCCAGCTCAACTTATCGGACAGGGGGGTACGAGCAGTACTTC
>-|-|TRBJ2-1|TRBV2
CASSLRGLVNNEQFF
TGTGCCAGCAGTCTGCGGGGTCTAGTTAACAATGAGCAGTTCTTC
>TRBD1|-|TRBJ1-6|TRBV10-3
CAISESSGRQGGSPLHF
TGTGCCATCAGTGAGTCTTCGGGTCGCCAGGGGGGTTCACCCCTCCACTTT
>-|once|TRBJ1-1|TRBV18
CASSPNREMNTEAFF
TGTGCCAGCTCACCTAACAGGGAAATGAACACTGAAGCTTTCTTT
>-|-|TRBJ1-4|TRBV6-6
CASSNGQSPNEEKLFF
TGTGCCAGCAGTAACGGACAGTCGCCCAATGAGGAAAAACTGTTTTTT
>-|-|TRBJ1-3|TRBV7-6
CASSLAQTDSSGNTIYF
TGTGCCAGCAGCTTAGCGCAAACGGACAGCTCTGGAAACACCATATATTTT
>-|-|TRBJ2-2|TRBV28
CASSFKGTGELFF
TGTGCCAGCAGTTTCAAGGGGACCGGGGAGCTGTTTTTT
>-|-|TRBJ2-3|TRBV7-3
CASSSAEGTDTQYF
TGTGCCAGCAGCTCCGCGGAGGGCACAGATACGCAGTATTTT
>-|-|TRBJ2-2|TRBV6-2/TRBV6-3
CASSYKGLSGGELFF
TGTGCCAGCAGTTACAAGGGACTCTCTGGTGGGGAGCTGTTTTTT
>TRBD1|-|TRBJ2-2|TRBV7-9
CASSLRGTGRGGELFF
TGTGCCAGCAGCTTAAGGGGGACAGGGCGCGGCGGGGAGCTGTTTTTT
>TRBD2|once|TRBJ2-1|TRBV15
CATSSRFRGGAGNEQFF
TGTGCCACCAGCAGCCGATTCCGGGGGGGGGCGGGCAATGAGCAGTTCTTC
>-|-|TRBJ2-1|TRBV28
CASRPTSSYNEQFF
TGTGCCAGCCGTCCGACTAGCTCCTACAATGAGCAGTTCTTC
>-|-|TRBJ2-7|TRBV28
CASQGPGRQTISYEQYF
TGTGCCAGCCAAGGGCCGGGTCGACAGACAATCTCCTACGAGCAGTACTTC
>TRBD1|-|TRBJ1-6|TRBV11-2
CASSSRTGQNSPLHF
TGTGCCAGCAGCTCCCGGACAGGTCAAAATTCACCCCTCCACTTT
>TRBD2|-|TRBJ2-2|TRBV27
CASSSGRVNTGELFF
TGTGCCAGCTCGAGCGGGAGGGTGAACACCGGGGAGCTGTTTTTT
>-|-|TRBJ1-5|TRBV28
CASGEATTGYQPQHF
TGTGCCAGCGGGGAAGCGACCACAGGGTATCAGCCCCAGCATTTT
>TRBD1|-|TRBJ1-1|TRBV5-8
CASSLVQGAQAEAFF
TGTGCCAGCAGCTTGGTCCAGGGGGCGCAGGCTGAAGCTTTCTTT
>TRBD2|-|TRBJ2-5|TRBV10-1
CAPRVAGARETQYF
TGCGCCCCCCGGGTAGCGGGAGCAAGAGAGACCCAGTACTTC
>TRBD2|once|TRBJ2-1|TRBV7-9
CASSLVIAGGINNEQFF
TGTGCCAGCAGCTTAGTGATTGCGGGAGGGATAAACAATGAGCAGTTCTTC
>TRBD1|-|TRBJ2-4|TRBV18
CASSPDRGSHIQYF
TGTGCCAGCTCACCTGACAGGGGATCCCACATTCAGTACTTC
>TRBD1|-|TRBJ1-6|TRBV7-2
CASSLDRSSYNSPLHF
TGTGCCAGCAGCCTGGACAGGAGCTCCTATAATTCACCCCTCCACTTT